Below, 7 T cell receptor beta chains from the same sample are listed, as sequenced in a study of blood T cell repertoires in COVID-19. Profiling relied on immunoSEQ multiplex PCR, and the TCRdb table lists in-frame clones only, not all of them. The table shows under 250,000 clones, with 87% occurring only once. Input material: PBMCs or T cells enriched from blood (not recorded which). The receptors were gathered from a woman under 40 with acute COVID-19.

In this sample, this clone turned up a few times. V and J are TRBV7-9 and TRBJ1-1, with D tentatively TRBD1 (5 bases). V dropped 3 bases and J dropped 4 bases, with 12 bases sitting between them. Germline V CDR1 and CDR2: SEHNR, FQNEAQ (reference sequence). There are 14 residues in the CDR3. The CDR3 nucleotides read TGTGCCAGCAGCTTGATTCAGGGTTGCACTGAAGCTTTCTTT. Its translation: CASSLIQGCTEAFF.

This sequence joins TRBV7-9 and TRBJ1-3, with D maybe TRBD1 (6 bases). This CDR3 has 18 residues. Germline V CDR1 and CDR2: SEHNR, FQNEAQ (reference sequence). V shed 2 bases and J shed 0 bases, with 17 bases lying between them. CDR3 in amino acids: CASSLRVGATFSGNTIYF. CDR3 in DNA: TGTGCCAGCAGCTTAAGGGTGGGGGCGACCTTCTCTGGAAACACCATATATTTT.

This chain joins TRBV7-6 and TRBJ1-2, with TRBD1 as a possible D gene (5 bases). Germline V lookup: CDR1 SGHVS, CDR2 FNYEAQ. V was pared by 2 bases and J by 0 bases, with 13 bases between. The CDR3 is 16 amino acids. The chain's CDR3 is CASSLLVGGANYGYTF. In nucleotides, the CDR3 is TGTGCCAGCAGCTTACTTGTGGGGGGAGCTAACTATGGCTACACCTTC.

The chain is built from TRBV2 and TRBJ1-6; TRBD1 might be the D (5 bases). Germline V CDR1 and CDR2: SNHLY, FYNNEI. The CDR3 consists of 14 residues. Trimming pared 9 bases from V and 6 bases from J, leaving 15 bases between. The CDR3 DNA reads as TGTGCCAGTAGACTCCGGGACTTTAATTCACCCCTCCACTTT. Translating it yields CASRLRDFNSPLHF.

The chain uses TRBV27 and TRBJ1-1; D gene ambiguous. Germline-derived CDR1 and CDR2 are MNHEY and SMNVEV (reference sequence). This CDR3 spans 12 amino acids. V was pared by 5 bases and J by 10 bases, with 14 bases between. CDR3 sequence: CASSGVEAPAFF. CDR3 nucleotides: TGTGCCAGCAGTGGGGTGGAGGCTCCAGCTTTCTTT.

The CDR3 DNA reads TGTGCCAGCAGTGACGGGGGTTCCTACGAGCAGTACTTC. It encodes CASSDGGSYEQYF. V and J are TRBV6-1 and TRBJ2-7; D perhaps matches TRBD2 (6 bases). Germline CDR1 and CDR2: MNHNS and SASEGT. The CDR3 spans 13 residues. V was shortened by 3 bases and J by 1 base, with 7 bases between the two germline ends.

The rearrangement links TRBV5-4 to TRBJ1-1, with TRBD1 matching over 7 bases. The V gene end was trimmed by 4 bases and the J gene end by 8 bases; junction bases not matched to a gene: 8. The CDR3 runs to 13 residues. From germline, CDR1 is SGHNT and CDR2 YYREEE (reference sequence). The CDR3 sequence is CASSLGDSVEAFF. CDR3 coding DNA: TGTGCCAGCAGCCTGGGGGACAGCGTGGAAGCTTTCTTT. Based on the CDR3 plus reference TRBV5-4 and TRBJ1-1, the full variable domain is ETGVTQSPTHLIKTRGQQVTLRCSSQSGHNTVSWYQQALGQGPQFIFQYYREEENGRGNFPPRFSGLQFPNYSSELNVNALELDDSALYLCASSLGDSVEAFFGQGTRLTVV.